This T cell receptor (beta chain) was captured in a study of shared clonotypes between healthy human individuals. As for the study in general: Each donor's CD4 naive and CD4 memory cells filled three plates apiece, CD8 naive two, and CD8 memory one.

The germline CDR1 and CDR2 sequences are MGHRA and YSYEKL. V gave up 0 bases and J gave up 5 bases, with 10 bases separating them. The CDR3 totals 14 residues. In its sample, this clone was seen once. The antigen is unknown. Sequencing was performed with immunoSEQ multiplex PCR; in TCRdb, only in-frame clones are kept and a portion is missing. This sample has about 2 million clones, with about 95% found just once. Study conclusions and caveats: Lower generation probabilities were found for non-shared clonotypes than for those shared by all four donors.

CD45RO-negative, CCR7-positively selected cells formed the naive CD8 fraction, excluding terminally differentiated effector memory CD45RA+ cells. Healthy adults negative for HIV, lacking recent acute infections or vaccinations, served as donors. The TCR sequence derives from a man aged 18 to 35 in good health. This rearrangement joins TRBV4-1 to TRBJ2-5; D call uncertain. Sequences were obtained from naive CD8+ T cells sorted from blood. The CDR3 bases are TGCGCCAGCAGCCAAGATCGCCTTTCTGAGACCCAGTACTTC. The encoded protein is CASSQDRLSETQYF.